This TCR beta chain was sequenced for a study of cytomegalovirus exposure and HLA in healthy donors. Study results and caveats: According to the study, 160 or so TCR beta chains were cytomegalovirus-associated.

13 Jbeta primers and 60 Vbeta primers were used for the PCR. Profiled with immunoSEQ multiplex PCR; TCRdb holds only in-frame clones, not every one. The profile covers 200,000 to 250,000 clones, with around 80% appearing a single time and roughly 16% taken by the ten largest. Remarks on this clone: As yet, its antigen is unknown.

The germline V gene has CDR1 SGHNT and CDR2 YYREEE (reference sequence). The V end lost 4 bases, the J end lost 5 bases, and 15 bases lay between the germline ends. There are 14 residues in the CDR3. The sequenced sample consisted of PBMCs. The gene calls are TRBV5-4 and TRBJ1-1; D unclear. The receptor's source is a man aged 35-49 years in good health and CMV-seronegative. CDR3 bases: TGTGCCAGCAGCGCCACAGTGGTTCGTACTGAAGCTTTCTTT. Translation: CASSATVVRTEAFF.